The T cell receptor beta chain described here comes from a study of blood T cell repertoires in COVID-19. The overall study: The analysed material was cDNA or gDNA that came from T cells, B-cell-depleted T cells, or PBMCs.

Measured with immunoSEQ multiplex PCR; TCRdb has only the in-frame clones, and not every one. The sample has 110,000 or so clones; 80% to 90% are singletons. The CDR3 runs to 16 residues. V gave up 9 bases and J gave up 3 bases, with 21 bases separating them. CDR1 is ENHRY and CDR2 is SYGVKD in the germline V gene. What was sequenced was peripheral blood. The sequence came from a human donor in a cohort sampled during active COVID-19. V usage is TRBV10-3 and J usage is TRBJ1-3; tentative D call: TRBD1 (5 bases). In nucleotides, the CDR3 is TGTGCCATGGTGGCAGGGCTTTGGGGTTTTGGAAACACCATATATTTT. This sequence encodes CAMVAGLWGFGNTIYF.